This passage covers 21 T cell receptor beta chains from one sample sequenced in a study of T cells after yellow fever vaccination. TCRdb re-called the 5' RACE reads through MiXCR, storing one row per CDR3 protein. This sample has around 400,000 distinct CDR3 sequences; about 9.9% occur once, and the top ten carry less than 20%. Sequencing used PBMCs, obtained on the day of the first yellow fever vaccination. The receptors here all came from a man younger than 30 who received the YFV17D yellow fever vaccine.

This clonotype appeared a few times. The chain has TRBV4-3 and TRBJ1-5, with D uncertain. The CDR3 runs 13 residues. The ends were cut back, 0 bases at V and 5 bases at J, with 5 bases in the middle. Germline-derived CDR1 and CDR2 are LGHNA and YSLEER. Here the CDR3 DNA reads TGCGCCAGCAGCCAAGATGCGTATCAGCCCCAGCATTTT. As protein: CASSQDAYQPQHF.

This sequence joins TRBV7-9 and TRBJ1-2, with a weak D call TRBD1 (5 bases). Per germline, CDR1 SEHNR and CDR2 FQNEAQ (reference sequence). The V and J ends lost 1 base and 6 bases respectively, with 9 bases between them. The CDR3 has 13 amino acids. The CDR3 here is CASSLVPGNGYTF. The CDR3 region has the DNA TGTGCCAGCAGCTTAGTCCCAGGGAATGGCTACACCTTC.

This clonotype was seen more than once but under ten times. The chain links TRBV18 to TRBJ2-3; D is unclear. Trimming took off 3 bases at V and 2 bases at J, with 6 bases between the two ends. This CDR3 is 13 amino acids long. Germline V CDR1 and CDR2: KGHSH, LQKENI. Here the CDR3 reads CASSPQPTDTQYF. The DNA for the CDR3 is TGTGCCAGCTCACCGCAACCCACAGATACGCAGTATTTT.

The table lists this clonotype with a few counts. The chain employs TRBV20-1 and TRBJ2-7; possibly TRBD2 for D (5 bases). Germline CDR1 DFQATT, CDR2 SNEGSKA (reference sequence). Trimming took 3 bases from V and 0 from J, leaving 12 bases between them. This CDR3 is built from 14 residues. The CDR3 loop is CSASSDGDSYEQYF. Here the CDR3 DNA reads TGCAGTGCTAGCTCGGACGGGGACTCCTACGAGCAGTACTTC.

This clonotype was detected a few times. An end of the junction does not agree with germline; a read error may underlie this. The chain couples TRBV9 to TRBJ2-1; D is uncertain. The CDR3 is made up of 14 amino acids. Germline assignment: CDR1 SGDLS and CDR2 YYNGEE. CDR3 protein: CASSVDTSYNEQFF. The CDR3 nucleotides read TGTGCCAGCAGTGTAGACACTTCCTACAATGAGCAGTTCTTC.

This chain joins TRBV5-4 and TRBJ2-5, with 10 bases identical to TRBD2. The J segment lost 2 bases and the V segment lost 4 bases, leaving 2 bases of the junction unmatched. Germline V gives CDR1 SGHNT, CDR2 YYREEE (reference sequence). The CDR3 sequence is 14 residues long. CDR3 in DNA: TGTGCCAGCAGCATACTAGCGGGGCAAGAGACCCAGTACTTC. It yields the protein CASSILAGQETQYF. Using reference TRBV5-4 and TRBJ2-5 for the parts outside the CDR3, the full variable domain is ETGVTQSPTHLIKTRGQQVTLRCSSQSGHNTVSWYQQALGQGPQFIFQYYREEENGRGNFPPRFSGLQFPNYSSELNVNALELDDSALYLCASSILAGQETQYFGPGTRLLVL.

This rearrangement joins TRBV7-9 to TRBJ2-1; 13 bases align to TRBD2. Losses at the gene ends were 3 bases for V and 8 bases for J; bases not matched to a gene: 7. The germline gives CDR1 SEHNR, CDR2 FQNEAQ (reference sequence). The CDR3 consists of 16 residues. The CDR3 loop reads CASSFPGLAGKYEQFF. The CDR3 DNA reads TGTGCCAGCAGCTTCCCGGGACTAGCGGGGAAGTATGAGCAGTTCTTC. Drawing the rest from reference TRBV7-9 and TRBJ2-1, the complete variable domain is DTGVSQNPRHKITKRGQNVTFRCDPISEHNRLYWYRQTLGQGPEFLTYFQNEAQLEKSRLLSDRFSAERPKGSFSTLEIQRTEQGDSAMYLCASSFPGLAGKYEQFFGPGTRLTVL.

This chain connects TRBV6-1 to TRBJ2-5; D unclear. Germline V lookup: CDR1 MNHNS, CDR2 SASEGT. Trimming took 5 bases from V and 5 from J, leaving 18 bases between them. The CDR3 loop spans 15 amino acids. The CDR3 here is CASSRLLHVRETQYF. As DNA, the CDR3 is TGTGCCAGCAGTCGACTGCTCCATGTTCGGGAGACCCAGTACTTC.

This clonotype was observed at least ten times. The chain has TRBV7-9 and TRBJ1-6; no clear D. CDR3 length: 13 residues. V was trimmed by 0 bases and J by 14 bases, leaving 11 bases between them. Germline loops: CDR1 SEHNR, CDR2 FQNEAQ (reference sequence). The CDR3, as DNA: TGTGCCAGCAGCTTAGCGACGGCCAGTTCCCTCCACTTT. Protein: CASSLATASSLHF.

This rearrangement joins TRBV29-1 to TRBJ2-3; perhaps TRBD1 as D (5 bases). The CDR3 sequence is 13 residues long. Germline V gene sequence: CDR1 SQVTM, CDR2 ANQGSEA. Trimming took 3 bases from V and 0 from J, leaving 7 bases between them. The CDR3 loop reads CSVDDRSTDTQYF. The CDR3 coding sequence is TGCAGCGTTGACGACAGAAGCACAGATACGCAGTATTTT.

The rearrangement joins TRBV19 to TRBJ1-2, with D tentatively TRBD1 (5 bases). The V end lost 0 bases, the J end lost 6 bases, and 5 bases lay between the germline ends. CDR1 is LNHDA and CDR2 is SQIVND in the germline V gene (reference sequence). This CDR3 spans 12 amino acids. The CDR3 is CASSIEGHGYTF. CDR3 bases: TGTGCCAGTAGTATAGAGGGACATGGCTACACCTTC.

The chain carries TRBV10-3 and TRBJ1-5, with 9 bases lining up with TRBD1. Germline values: CDR1 ENHRY, CDR2 SYGVKD. V was clipped by 11 bases and J by 5 bases; unmatched bases: 10. The CDR3 contains 14 residues. The CDR3 reads CASARTGEDQPQHF. The DNA of the CDR3 is TGTGCCTCCGCCCGGACAGGGGAGGATCAGCCCCAGCATTTT.

This CDR3 reads CASSPILLVRAGELFF. DNA for the CDR3: TGTGCCAGCAGTCCAATCTTACTAGTACGGGCCGGGGAGCTGTTTTTT. This chain uses TRBV7-6 with TRBJ2-2, with a possible D match to TRBD2 (5 bases). V was clipped by 6 bases and J by 6 bases, with 20 bases between them. The CDR3 extends over 16 amino acids. Germline CDR1 is SGHVS and CDR2 is FNYEAQ.

This clonotype was observed at least ten times. This chain joins TRBV29-1 and TRBJ1-1; possibly TRBD1 for D (6 bases). V lost 5 bases and J lost 4, with 14 bases in between. There are 13 residues in the CDR3. In germline, CDR1 is SQVTM, CDR2 ANQGSEA. The CDR3, as DNA: TGCAGCGTTTCTGAGGGGGTGGGCACTGAAGCTTTCTTT. Residues: CSVSEGVGTEAFF.

This clonotype was recorded a few times. This rearrangement joins TRBV5-1 to TRBJ1-1, with TRBD1 matching over 8 bases. V shed 1 base and J 5 bases; nucleotides not matched to a gene: 7. CDR1 is SGHRS and CDR2 is YFSETQ in the germline V gene. CDR3 size: 15 residues. The CDR3 protein is CASSLLGQGGTEAFF. CDR3 coding DNA: TGCGCCAGCAGCTTGCTAGGACAGGGAGGGACTGAAGCTTTCTTT.

The V gene is TRBV7-9, the J gene TRBJ1-1; TRBD1 might be the D (5 bases). In germline, CDR1 is SEHNR, CDR2 FQNEAQ (reference sequence). The CDR3 spans 14 residues. The ends were cut back, 6 bases at V and 6 bases at J, with 17 bases in the middle. The CDR3 DNA reads as TGTGCCAGCAGAACGGGGCTGCGGGGGTCTGAAGCTTTCTTT. The encoded protein is CASRTGLRGSEAFF.

This clonotype was picked up a small number of times. V is TRBV6-5 and J is TRBJ2-2; weak D call: TRBD2 (5 bases). Germline assignment: CDR1 MNHEY and CDR2 SVGAGI. This CDR3 is 14 amino acids long. The V end lost 2 bases, the J end lost 5 bases, and 9 bases lay between the germline ends. CDR3 nucleotide sequence: TGTGCCAGCAGTTACAACCTAGCAACCGGGGAGCTGTTTTTT. This codes for CASSYNLATGELFF.

This clonotype showed up many times. This chain links TRBV7-2 with TRBJ2-3, with 11 bases that match TRBD2. V was pared by 2 bases and J by 2 bases, with 3 bases of the junction left unmatched. The CDR3 sequence is 16 residues long. Germline assignment: CDR1 SGHTA and CDR2 FQGNSA. The CDR3, as DNA: TGTGCCAGCAGCTTACTAGCGGGGGGACCCACAGATACGCAGTATTTT. This sequence encodes CASSLLAGGPTDTQYF.

The sample holds many counts of this clonotype. This chain joins TRBV6-2 or TRBV6-3 and TRBJ2-2, with D possibly TRBD2 on 5 matching bases. The V end lost 6 bases, the J end lost 5 bases, and 16 bases lay between the germline ends. CDR1 and CDR2 from the germline V gene are MNHEY and SVGEGT. CDR3 size: 15 residues. CDR3 in DNA: TGTGCCAGCAGCCCTCCCAGCGGCCCGACCGGGGAGCTGTTTTTT. It translates to CASSPPSGPTGELFF.

This clonotype occurred a few times. The chain combines TRBV5-4 with TRBJ2-3, with a weak D call TRBD1 (6 bases). Germline V lookup: CDR1 SGHNT, CDR2 YYREEE (reference sequence). V was shortened by 2 bases and J by 6 bases, with 13 bases between the two germline ends. The CDR3 extends over 14 amino acids. The CDR3, as DNA: TGTGCCAGCAGCTTTCCTGGGCAGGGGGATACGCAGTATTTT. Translating it yields CASSFPGQGDTQYF.

This clonotype was picked up a small number of times. This chain connects TRBV12-3 or TRBV12-4 to TRBJ2-7; possibly TRBD2 for D (6 bases). V was shortened by 2 bases and J by 4 bases, with 12 bases between the two germline ends. The CDR3 spans 14 residues. The CDR3 DNA reads TGTGCCAGCAGTTTATTCGGGGGAGGATACGAGCAGTACTTC. It is translated as CASSLFGGGYEQYF.